The next 4 T cell receptor beta chains were all read from a single sample in a study of blood T cell repertoires in COVID-19. Using immunoSEQ multiplex PCR, the repertoire was profiled, and TCRdb retains in-frame clones only, with some absent. The sample yields 37,000 or so clones, about 90% seen once. The sequencing input was peripheral blood. These receptors came from a man in his 70s with acute or convalescent COVID-19.

This chain uses TRBV2 with TRBJ1-2; 8 bases are a match to TRBD1. CDR3 size: 15 residues. V was pared by 7 bases and J by 8 bases, with 15 bases of the junction left unmatched. Germline values: CDR1 SNHLY, CDR2 FYNNEI. This chain's CDR3 is CASTYGQGSVLGYTF. CDR3 coding DNA: TGTGCCAGCACTTACGGACAGGGAAGTGTATTGGGCTACACCTTC.

The chain links TRBV4-2 to TRBJ2-1; D is perhaps TRBD2 (6 bases). The length of the CDR3 is 16 residues. Trimming removed 2 bases from V and 9 bases from J, with 20 bases in between. Germline V gene sequence: CDR1 LGHNA, CDR2 YNFKEQ. As DNA, the CDR3 is TGTGCCAGCAGCCAACTGCGTATACTAGCTGGGATTGAGCAGTTCTTC. This gives the protein CASSQLRILAGIEQFF.

The chain combines TRBV10-2 with TRBJ2-7, with 10 bases fitting TRBD2. Germline CDR1 and CDR2: WSHSY and SAAADI. The CDR3 runs 16 residues. V was clipped by 1 base and J by 6 bases; unmatched bases: 9. The CDR3 region is CASSEWVSGRALEQYF. The CDR3 DNA is TGCGCCAGCAGTGAGTGGGTAAGCGGGAGGGCGCTCGAGCAGTACTTC.

This clone was seen just once. The rearrangement links TRBV29-1 to TRBJ2-7, with 7 bases matching TRBD2. The CDR3 has 14 residues. The germline V gene has CDR1 SQVTM and CDR2 ANQGSEA. The junction had 8 bases not matched to a gene; V was cut back by 6 bases and J by 0 bases. Written as DNA, the CDR3 is TGCAGCGTAGCACTAGCGCGGAGCTCCTACGAGCAGTACTTC. It specifies CSVALARSSYEQYF.